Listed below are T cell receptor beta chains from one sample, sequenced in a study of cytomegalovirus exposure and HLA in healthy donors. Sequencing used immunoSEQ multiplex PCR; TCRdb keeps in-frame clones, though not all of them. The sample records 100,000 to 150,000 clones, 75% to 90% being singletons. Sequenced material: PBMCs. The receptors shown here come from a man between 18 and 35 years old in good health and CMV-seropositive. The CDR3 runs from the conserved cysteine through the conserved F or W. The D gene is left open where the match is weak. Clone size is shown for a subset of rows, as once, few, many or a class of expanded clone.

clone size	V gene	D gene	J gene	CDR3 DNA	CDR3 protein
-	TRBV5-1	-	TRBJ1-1	TGCGCCAGCAGCGGAAACAGGAACACTGAAGCTTTCTTT	CASSGNRNTEAFF
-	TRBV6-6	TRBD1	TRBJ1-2	TGTGCCAGCAGGACAGGGGGCCTCTCTGGCTACACCTTC	CASRTGGLSGYTF
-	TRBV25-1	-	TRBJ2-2	TGTGCCAGCAGTGAAGGGGGCCATTCATCACTTGGGGAGCTGTTTTTT	CASSEGGHSSLGELFF
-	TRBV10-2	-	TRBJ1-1	TGCGCCAGCAGCTGGGGGGGGGCAAACACTGAAGCTTTCTTT	CASSWGGANTEAFF
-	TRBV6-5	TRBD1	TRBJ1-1	TGTGCCAGCAGCCCTCGGGACAGCAGAAACACTGAAGCTTTCTTT	CASSPRDSRNTEAFF
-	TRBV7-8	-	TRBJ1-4	TGTGCCAGCAGCTTAGCTGGCAGGGGAGTAGCAACTAATGAAAAACTGTTTTTT	CASSLAGRGVATNEKLFF
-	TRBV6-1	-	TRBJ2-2	TGTGCGATACAGGGTGGTGCCGGGGAGCTGTTTTTT	CAIQGGAGELFF
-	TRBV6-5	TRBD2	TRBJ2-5	TGTGCCAGCCGCGGGACTAGCGGGGGGAAAGAGACCCAGTACTTC	CASRGTSGGKETQYF
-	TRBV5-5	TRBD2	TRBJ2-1	TGTGCCAGCAGCCGCGGACTAGCGGGTTTCTCCTACAATGAGCAGTTCTTC	CASSRGLAGFSYNEQFF
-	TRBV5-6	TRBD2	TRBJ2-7	TGTGCCAGCAGCTTGGCTCCGGGGGGGCCCTACGAGCAGTACTTC	CASSLAPGGPYEQYF
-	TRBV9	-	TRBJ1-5	TGTGCCAGCAGTGGTGGGGCGGATAATCAGCCCCAGCATTTT	CASSGGADNQPQHF
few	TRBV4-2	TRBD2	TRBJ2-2	TGTGCCAGCAGCCAAGGCCCGCTAGCGGGGGGGCCGGGGGAGCTGTTTTTT	CASSQGPLAGGPGELFF
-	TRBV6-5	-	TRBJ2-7	TGTGCCAGCAGTGGACAGTCTTCAACCTACGAGCAGTACTTC	CASSGQSSTYEQYF
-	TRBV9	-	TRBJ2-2	TGTGCCAGCAGCTCCGGGGGGCCCTACACCGGGGAGCTGTTTTTT	CASSSGGPYTGELFF
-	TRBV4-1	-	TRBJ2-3	TGCGCCAGCAGCCAGGACAGTTTATCAGATACGCAGTATTTT	CASSQDSLSDTQYF
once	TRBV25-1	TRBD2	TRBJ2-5	TGTGCCAGCAGTGCCCAGACTAGCGGGGGGCGGGAGACCCAGTACTTC	CASSAQTSGGRETQYF
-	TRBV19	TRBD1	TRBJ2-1	TGTGCCAGTAGCCCTCAGGGGGCCGCTAACAATGAGCAGTTCTTC	CASSPQGAANNEQFF
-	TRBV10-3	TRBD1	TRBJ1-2	TGTGCCATCAGTGCAATGACAGGGGGGGTCGCCGATGGCTACACCTTC	CAISAMTGGVADGYTF
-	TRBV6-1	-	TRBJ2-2	TGTGCCAGCCAAACCGGACTTCTCGCCGGGGAGCTGTTTTTT	CASQTGLLAGELFF
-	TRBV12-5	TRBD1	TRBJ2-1	TGTGCTAGTGGTTTAGCATTCCTCGGGGACAGGGGAGGGAACAATGAGCAGTTCTTC	CASGLAFLGDRGGNNEQFF
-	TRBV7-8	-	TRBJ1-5	TGTGCCAGCAGCTTAGCGCCGGGGAGCAATCAGCCCCAGCATTTT	CASSLAPGSNQPQHF
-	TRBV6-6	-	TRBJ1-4	TGTGCCAGCAGTTACTCGATGCACGGGGCTAATGAAAAACTGTTTTTT	CASSYSMHGANEKLFF
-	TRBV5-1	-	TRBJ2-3	TGCGCCAGCAGCTTGGCCTCTCCAGATACGCAGTATTTT	CASSLASPDTQYF
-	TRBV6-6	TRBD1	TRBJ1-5	TGTGCCAGCAGTTACTCCCCAGGGGGTGATCAGCCCCAGCATTTT	CASSYSPGGDQPQHF
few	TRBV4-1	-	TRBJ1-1	TGCGCCAGCAACCAAGAGGCGAGGGCGGGCACTGAAGCTTTCTTT	CASNQEARAGTEAFF
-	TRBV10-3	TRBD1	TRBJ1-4	TGTGCCATCAGTGAGTCTGGGACAGGGGGCGAAAAACTGTTTTTT	CAISESGTGGEKLFF
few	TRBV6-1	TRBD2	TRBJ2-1	TGTGCCAGCAGTGACTGGACGGGAGGCAATGAGCAGTTCTTC	CASSDWTGGNEQFF
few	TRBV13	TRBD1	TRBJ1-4	TGTGCCAGCAGCTCTTGGGACAGGAGCAATGAAAAACTGTTTTTT	CASSSWDRSNEKLFF
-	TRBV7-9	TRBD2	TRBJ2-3	TGTGCCAGCAGCCTGACTAGCGGGAGCACAGATACGCAGTATTTT	CASSLTSGSTDTQYF
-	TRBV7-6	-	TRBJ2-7	TGTGCCAGCAGCCCCGGATGGGGCTCTTCCTACGAGCAGTACTTC	CASSPGWGSSYEQYF
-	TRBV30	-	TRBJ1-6	TGTGCCTGGAGTGTACTGGGCCTAAATTCACCCCTCCACTTT	CAWSVLGLNSPLHF
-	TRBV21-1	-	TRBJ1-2	TGTGCCAGCAGCAACTCCGGGACAGGGGAGAGCTATGGCTACACCTTC	CASSNSGTGESYGYTF
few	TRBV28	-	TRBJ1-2	TGTGCCAGCAGTTGGGCGAACTATGGCTACACCTTC	CASSWANYGYTF
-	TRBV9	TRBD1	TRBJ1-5	TGTGCCAGCAGCGTAGTGGGACAGCGTGATCAGCCCCAGCATTTT	CASSVVGQRDQPQHF
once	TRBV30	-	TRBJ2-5	TGTGCCTGGAGTGTAATAGGCGCGGGGGAGACCCAGTACTTC	CAWSVIGAGETQYF
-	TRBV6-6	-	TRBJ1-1	TGTGCCAGCAACATGAACACTGAAGCTTTCTTT	CASNMNTEAFF
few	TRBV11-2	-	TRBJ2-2	TGTGCCAGCAGCCAGGGGAAAAGGGGGAATCGGCTGTTTTTT	CASSQGKRGNRLFF
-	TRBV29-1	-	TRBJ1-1	TGCAGCGTTGCCTACAGGCTGGGGACTGAAGCTTTCTTT	CSVAYRLGTEAFF
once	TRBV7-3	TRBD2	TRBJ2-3	TGTGCCAGCAGCCCTGGCGGGGGGGCGAATTTTTATCTCGCAGATACGCAGTATTTT	CASSPGGGANFYLADTQYF
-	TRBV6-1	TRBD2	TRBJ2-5	TGTGCCAGCACCCGCGGGGGGGCCACAAAGACCCAGTACTTC	CASTRGGATKTQYF
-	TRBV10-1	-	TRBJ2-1	TGCGCCAGCAGTGAAGGGACAACCTACAATGAGCAGTTCTTC	CASSEGTTYNEQFF